Following are 10 T cell receptor beta chains from one sample sequenced in a study of regulatory T cells in long-lasting Graves disease. Indicated time point: newly diagnosed GD, antithyroid drugs for less than 3 months. PBMCs were the source of the RNA used for TCR sequencing. In building TCR beta libraries, iRepertoire HTBI primers were used together with Arm-PCR of CDR3 regions. TCRdb re-called the multiplex PCR reads with MiXCR, one entry per CDR3 protein. The table lists approximately 300,000 distinct CDR3 sequences, roughly 18% of them singletons, with about 38% in the top ten. The sample was peripheral blood mononuclear cells (PBMCs), taken at new diagnosis, from a patient treated with antithyroid drugs. The origin of the receptors is a female donor with Graves disease.

This clonotype was recorded only once. The chain recombines TRBV25-1 with TRBJ2-1; the match to TRBD2 covers 12 bases. Germline loops: CDR1 MGHDK, CDR2 SYGVNS. The CDR3 loop spans 13 amino acids. J lost 15 bases, V lost 6 bases, and 9 bases had no gene match. This CDR3 is CASRGSSGRGLFF. The CDR3 nucleotides read TGTGCCAGCAGGGGGTCTAGCGGGAGGGGTCTGTTCTTC.

There are a few counts of this clonotype. The genes are TRBV11-2 and TRBJ2-5; D could derive from TRBD1 or TRBD2 (5 bases each). CDR1 and CDR2 from the germline V gene are SGHAT and FQNNGV. The length of the CDR3 is 17 residues. V was clipped by 1 base and J by 5 bases, with 20 bases between them. CDR3 amino acids: CASSLGVSAGSMETQYF. CDR3 sequence (DNA): TGTGCCAGCAGCTTAGGAGTTTCGGCAGGGAGTATGGAGACCCAGTACTTC.

The chain recombines TRBV28 with TRBJ2-3; the D gene could be TRBD1 or TRBD2 (5 bases each). CDR3 length equals 15 residues. Trimming left V 2 bases short and J 2 bases short, with 11 bases between. Germline V lookup: CDR1 MDHEN, CDR2 SYDVKM. CDR3 nucleotides: TGTGCCAGCAGTTTAGTTCTCGGGGCCACAGATACGCAGTATTTT. Translated: CASSLVLGATDTQYF. Together with reference TRBV28 and TRBJ2-3, the CDR3 gives the full variable domain: DVKVTQSSRYLVKRTGEKVFLECVQDMDHENMFWYRQDPGLGLRLIYFSYDVKMKEKGDIPEGYSVSREKKERFSLILESASTNQTSMYLCASSLVLGATDTQYFGPGTRLTVL.

In this sample, this clonotype turned up many times. V usage is TRBV29-1 and J usage is TRBJ1-1; 7 nucleotides align to TRBD1. J was trimmed by 7 bases and V by 3 bases; bases with no gene match: 2. This CDR3 has 11 residues. The germline V gene has CDR1 SQVTM and CDR2 ANQGSEA. CDR3 sequence: CSVEGDSEAFF. The CDR3 DNA reads TGCAGCGTTGAGGGGGACAGTGAAGCTTTCTTT.

This clonotype appeared a few times. The gene calls are TRBV11-3 and TRBJ1-4; D is uncertain. The V gene lost 5 bases and the J gene lost 5 bases, with 12 bases spanning the gap. The germline V gene has CDR1 SGHNT and CDR2 YENEEA. The CDR3 spans 14 residues. CDR3 sequence reads: CASSQNGLNEKLFF. CDR3 coding DNA: TGTGCCAGCAGCCAAAACGGCTTAAATGAAAAACTGTTTTTT.

At least ten counts were recorded for this clonotype. The rearrangement joins TRBV2 to TRBJ2-7, with 11 nucleotides matching TRBD1. Germline trimming cut 7 bases from V and 4 bases from J; bases unmatched to any gene: 9. Per the germline V gene, CDR1 is SNHLY and CDR2 is FYNNEI. There are 15 residues in the CDR3. CDR3 nucleotide sequence: TGTGCCAGCAAAGCCTGGGGACAGGGGGGATACGAGCAGTACTTC. It is translated as CASKAWGQGGYEQYF.

This clonotype was detected only a few times. This chain links TRBV9 with TRBJ2-5; 13 bases line up with TRBD2. With the DNA end fitting TRBJ2-7 better, the J assignment may be wrong. Germline V gives CDR1 SGDLS, CDR2 YYNGEE. The CDR3 length is 18 residues. CDR3 nucleotides: TGTGCCAGCAGCTCCCCCGTTAGCGGGACTAGCGGGACCTACGAGCAGTACTTC. This gives the protein CASSSPVSGTSGTYEQYF.

In this sample, this clonotype turned up many times. This chain uses TRBV7-2 with TRBJ2-1, with D unclear. The V and J ends lost 7 bases and 10 bases respectively, with 11 bases between them. There are 11 residues in the CDR3. CDR1 and CDR2 (germline): SGHTA, FQGNSA. For the CDR3, the DNA is TGTGCCAGCACCCGATGGTCAGAGCAGTTCTTC. It encodes CASTRWSEQFF.

J is TRBJ2-1 and V is TRBV11-3; no definite D call. V gave up 2 bases and J gave up 9 bases, with 11 bases separating them. Germline V CDR1 and CDR2: SGHNT, YENEEA. The CDR3 extends over 13 amino acids. The CDR3 region has the DNA TGTGCCAGCAGCTTATACTATGGGGTTGAGCAGTTCTTC. It specifies CASSLYYGVEQFF.

This sequence joins TRBV2 and TRBJ2-7; TRBD2 aligns across 10 bases. Germline V gives CDR1 SNHLY, CDR2 FYNNEI. CDR3 length: 14 residues. Trimming took 3 bases from V and 4 from J; bases not matched to a gene: 3. CDR3 sequence (DNA): TGTGCCAGCAGTGATCCTAGCGGGAGTTACGAGCAGTACTTC. This codes for CASSDPSGSYEQYF.